These 27 T cell receptor beta chains originate from one sample sequenced in a study of blood T cell repertoires in COVID-19. Produced via immunoSEQ multiplex PCR; TCRdb's table is partial and in-frame only. The top ten clones hold approximately 6% of a sample with tens of thousands of clones, about 83% of them seen once. The specimen was peripheral blood. Source of these receptors: a human donor in a cohort sampled during active COVID-19.

The CDR3 sequence: CASSLGLVEAQYF. CDR3 coding DNA: TGTGCCAGCAGCCTAGGACTTGTGGAGGCCCAGTACTTC. This chain connects TRBV5-6 to TRBJ2-5; D is possibly TRBD2 (5 bases). Trimming stripped 4 bases from V and 9 bases from J, with 16 bases between. This CDR3 contains 13 residues. The germline V gene has CDR1 SGHDT and CDR2 YYEEEE.

This rearrangement joins TRBV19 to TRBJ1-1; 8 bases line up with TRBD1. Germline CDR1 LNHDA, CDR2 SQIVND (reference sequence). V was clipped by 6 bases and J by 0 bases; unmatched bases: 6. The CDR3 spans 15 residues. CDR3 sequence reads: CASRDRDSMNTEAFF. The DNA for the CDR3 is TGTGCCAGTAGGGACAGGGACTCCATGAACACTGAAGCTTTCTTT.

The chain is built from TRBV18 and TRBJ1-2, with a tentative D call TRBD1 (5 bases). The V gene's germline CDR1 is KGHSH and CDR2 LQKENI. Trimming shortened V by 3 bases and J by 4 bases, and 15 bases separated the two germline ends. The CDR3 sequence is 15 residues long. For the CDR3, the DNA is TGTGCCAGCTCACCGGGCCAGGGAAGGGCCTATGGCTACACCTTC. Its protein is CASSPGQGRAYGYTF.

The V call is TRBV9, the J call TRBJ2-1, with 9 bases lining up with TRBD1. The V gene's germline CDR1 is SGDLS and CDR2 YYNGEE. This CDR3 spans 15 amino acids. The J segment lost 7 bases and the V segment lost 3 bases, leaving 8 bases of the junction unmatched. CDR3 DNA: TGTGCCAGCAGCGCCCGGGACAGGGAGGGGAATGAGCAGTTCTTC. It translates to CASSARDREGNEQFF.

The chain recombines TRBV2 with TRBJ2-5; D unresolved. This CDR3 has 12 residues. V lost 5 bases and J 2 bases, leaving 6 bases between the germline ends. Germline V gives CDR1 SNHLY, CDR2 FYNNEI. The chain's CDR3 is CASSFSQETQYF. In nucleotides, the CDR3 is TGTGCCAGCAGTTTCAGTCAAGAGACCCAGTACTTC.

The sample holds one count of this clone. The J gene is TRBJ2-3, the V gene TRBV7-9, with 13 bases aligning to TRBD2. There are 17 residues in the CDR3. J lost 3 bases, V lost 5 bases, and 8 bases had no gene match. CDR1 and CDR2 (germline): SEHNR, FQNEAQ (reference sequence). Here the CDR3 reads CASSPWTSGSPTDTQYF. DNA for the CDR3: TGTGCCAGCAGCCCCTGGACTAGCGGGAGTCCTACAGATACGCAGTATTTT.

Points on this clone: One end of the junction varies from germline; a read error may be responsible. This rearrangement joins TRBV7-7 to TRBJ2-1; tentative D call: TRBD2 (7 bases). The CDR3 is 16 amino acids. Germline CDR1 SSHAT, CDR2 FNYEAQ (reference sequence). The CDR3 sequence: CASSLGGGGYHNEQFF. In DNA form, the CDR3 reads TGTGCTAGCAGCTTAGGAGGGGGAGGGTATCACAATGAGCAGTTCTTC.

The chain employs TRBV9 and TRBJ2-7, with D maybe TRBD1 (6 bases). There are 16 residues in the CDR3. Germline V lookup: CDR1 SGDLS, CDR2 YYNGEE. V lost 4 bases and J 7 bases, leaving 24 bases between the germline ends. CDR3 DNA: TGTGCCAGCAGCCCTCGCGAGCCTAGAGGGGGTTCGGAGCAGTACTTC. Protein product: CASSPREPRGGSEQYF.

The chain links TRBV13 to TRBJ1-4, with TRBD1 matching 9 bases. This CDR3 contains 15 residues. Germline CDR1 is PRHDT and CDR2 is FYEKMQ (reference sequence). With 5 bases clipped from V and 8 bases from J, the junction kept 9 bases outside the gene matches. CDR3 sequence reads: CASSPTGTGIEKLFF. The CDR3, as DNA: TGTGCCAGCAGCCCCACCGGGACAGGGATAGAAAAACTGTTTTTT.

The chain combines TRBV5-4 with TRBJ1-2; D remains ambiguous. The V gene's germline CDR1 is SGHNT and CDR2 YYREEE (reference sequence). V was cut by 4 bases and J by 2 bases, with 9 bases left in between. The CDR3 has 13 amino acids. In DNA form, the CDR3 reads TGTGCCAGCAGCCCGACTCAGAACTATGGCTACACCTTC. It specifies CASSPTQNYGYTF. Together with reference TRBV5-4 and TRBJ1-2, the CDR3 gives the full variable domain: ETGVTQSPTHLIKTRGQQVTLRCSSQSGHNTVSWYQQALGQGPQFIFQYYREEENGRGNFPPRFSGLQFPNYSSELNVNALELDDSALYLCASSPTQNYGYTFGSGTRLTVV.

J is TRBJ2-2 and V is TRBV7-8; D is unresolved. Germline values: CDR1 SGHVS, CDR2 FQNEAQ. Trimming left V 5 bases short and J 7 bases short, with 23 bases between. This CDR3 is 17 amino acids long. The CDR3 spells CASSLSRTPVSGGELFF. The CDR3 coding sequence is TGTGCCAGCAGCCTTAGCCGCACCCCTGTTTCTGGCGGGGAGCTGTTTTTT.

The chain has TRBV18 and TRBJ2-5; D unresolved. V shed 0 bases and J shed 7 bases, with 18 bases lying between them. CDR3 length equals 16 residues. From germline, CDR1 is KGHSH and CDR2 LQKENI. The CDR3 reads CASSPPRPLETGTQYF. CDR3 sequence (DNA): TGTGCCAGCTCACCACCCCGGCCGCTCGAGACGGGGACCCAGTACTTC.

The sample holds a few counts of this clone. The chain joins TRBV11-2 to TRBJ1-5; D gene uncertain. Trimming took off 0 bases at V and 0 bases at J, with 9 bases between the two ends. Germline loops: CDR1 SGHAT, CDR2 FQNNGV. The CDR3 is 16 amino acids. The CDR3 nucleotides are TGTGCCAGCAGCTTAGACCCCTGTTATAGCAATCAGCCCCAGCATTTT. It specifies CASSLDPCYSNQPQHF.

This chain connects TRBV6-2 or TRBV6-3 to TRBJ2-1; maybe TRBD2 (5 bases). V was pared by 6 bases and J by 6 bases, with 12 bases between. Germline values: CDR1 MNHEY, CDR2 SVGEGT. The CDR3 totals 13 residues. The CDR3 sequence is CASSPTRSNEQFF. The CDR3 DNA reads TGTGCCAGCAGCCCTACTAGATCCAATGAGCAGTTCTTC.

This clone was counted only a few times. The chain couples TRBV19 to TRBJ1-5; D may be TRBD1 (5 bases). Germline CDR1 is LNHDA and CDR2 is SQIVND (reference sequence). The V gene lost 8 bases and the J gene lost 5 bases, with 13 bases spanning the gap. The CDR3 covers 13 residues. The DNA of the CDR3 is TGTGCCAGTGCCGGTCGGGGGGATCAGCCCCAGCATTTT. Translated, it gives CASAGRGDQPQHF. The entire variable domain, with the rest obtained from reference TRBV19 and TRBJ1-5, is as follows: DGGITQSPKYLFRKEGQNVTLSCEQNLNHDAMYWYRQDPGQGLRLIYYSQIVNDFQKGDIAEGYSVSREKKESFPLTVTSAQKNPTAFYLCASAGRGDQPQHFGDGTRLSIL.

This clone showed up just a few times. The CDR3 sequence: CASSLGYSGTGANVLTF. For the CDR3, the DNA is TGTGCCAGCAGCTTGGGATACTCAGGTACTGGGGCCAACGTCCTGACTTTC. The chain couples TRBV5-4 to TRBJ2-6; D not resolved. This CDR3 comprises 17 residues. Germline CDR1 and CDR2: SGHNT and YYREEE (reference sequence). With 0 bases removed from V and 2 bases from J, the gap between germline ends came to 12 bases.

The rearrangement uses TRBV2 and TRBJ2-5; maybe TRBD2 (6 bases). Trimming pared 4 bases from V and 0 bases from J, leaving 9 bases between. Germline values: CDR1 SNHLY, CDR2 FYNNEI. The CDR3 is 14 amino acids. The CDR3 coding sequence is TGTGCCAGCAGTGGCCGGGACTACCAAGAGACCCAGTACTTC. Its protein is CASSGRDYQETQYF.

This chain connects TRBV3-1 (or the pseudogene TRBV3-2) to TRBJ2-3; tentatively, D is TRBD2 (5 bases). Trimming shortened V by 0 bases and J by 2 bases, and 12 bases separated the two germline ends. There are 16 residues in the CDR3. Per the germline V gene, CDR1 is LGHDT and CDR2 is YNNKEL (reference sequence). The CDR3 region is CASSQDLPGYTDTQYF. The CDR3 DNA reads as TGTGCCAGCAGCCAAGATCTTCCGGGGTACACAGATACGCAGTATTTT.

Here the CDR3 DNA reads TGTGCCAGCAGCTCAGAAAGGGGGGGGCCGAGCAATCAGCCCCAGCATTTT. Translating gives CASSSERGGPSNQPQHF. V gene TRBV7-6 combines with J gene TRBJ1-5; maybe TRBD1 (6 bases). The CDR3 totals 17 residues. From germline, CDR1 is SGHVS and CDR2 FNYEAQ. V lost 4 bases, J lost 1 base, and 17 bases lay in between.

The chain is built from TRBV29-1 and TRBJ1-3, with a tentative D call TRBD1 (6 bases). V lost 4 bases and J lost 0, with 19 bases in between. The CDR3 is 17 residues long. Germline V gene data show CDR1 as SQVTM and CDR2 as ANQGSEA. The CDR3 DNA reads as TGCAGCGTTGCGGGTTTGGCAGGGGACCGCTCTGGAAACACCATATATTTT. Translated, it gives CSVAGLAGDRSGNTIYF.

This chain joins TRBV7-2 and TRBJ2-7, with 9 bases that match TRBD1. Germline trimming cut 4 bases from V and 1 base from J; bases unmatched to any gene: 8. Germline lookup yields CDR1 SGHTA and CDR2 FQGNSA. This CDR3 is 16 amino acids long. The CDR3 DNA sequence: TGTGCCAGCAGCTCCGGACAGGGGAAAGGGTCCTACGAGCAGTACTTC. It specifies CASSSGQGKGSYEQYF.

The chain employs TRBV5-1 and TRBJ2-5; 8 bases match TRBD2. Germline V gene sequence: CDR1 SGHRS, CDR2 YFSETQ. V shed 2 bases and J 6 bases; nucleotides not matched to a gene: 15. The CDR3 is 17 amino acids. CDR3 in DNA: TGCGCCAGCAGCTTCAGGGGTCAGTGGACTAGCCGCCAGACCCAGTACTTC. Protein: CASSFRGQWTSRQTQYF.

V and J are TRBV7-3 and TRBJ2-1; TRBD2 matches at 9 bases. The CDR3 is 14 residues long. The germline CDR1 and CDR2 sequences are SGHTA and FQGTGA. V lost 5 bases to trimming and J lost 5 bases; unmatched junction nucleotides: 4. The CDR3 protein is CASSLGLANNEQFF. The CDR3 DNA sequence: TGTGCCAGCAGCCTCGGACTAGCGAACAATGAGCAGTTCTTC.

The chain combines TRBV9 with TRBJ2-3; 9 bases align to TRBD2. Unmatched junction bases numbered 11, after V lost 4 bases and J lost 2 bases. The CDR3 consists of 17 residues. Germline V gene data show CDR1 as SGDLS and CDR2 as YYNGEE. CDR3 region: CASSPIGQRGATDTQYF. The DNA of the CDR3 is TGTGCCAGCAGCCCTATCGGACAGCGGGGGGCCACAGATACGCAGTATTTT.

This clone occurred a few times. V usage is TRBV25-1 and J usage is TRBJ1-5; possible D gene TRBD1, 5 bases. The CDR3 has 12 amino acids. Trimming took 6 bases from V and 2 from J, leaving 5 bases between them. Germline V gene lookup returns CDR1 MGHDK and CDR2 SYGVNS. The CDR3 DNA reads TGTGCCAGCAGACAGGGCAATCAGCCCCAGCATTTT. It yields the protein CASRQGNQPQHF.

This chain uses TRBV21-1 with TRBJ2-3; the table assigns TRBD2, which was not confirmed against the DNA. TRBV21-1 is noted as a pseudogene. This CDR3 has 16 amino acids. The CDR3 sequence: CASRPTSGAYTDTQYF. Here the CDR3 DNA reads TGTGCCAGCAGACCTACTAGCGGAGCCTACACAGATACGCAGTATTTT.

The chain carries TRBV3-1 (or the pseudogene TRBV3-2) and TRBJ1-2, with D possibly being TRBD1 (5 bases). The germline V gene encodes CDR1 LGHDT and CDR2 YNNKEL (reference sequence). The CDR3 spans 13 residues. V gave up 0 bases and J gave up 8 bases, with 10 bases separating them. CDR3 nucleotide sequence: TGTGCCAGCAGCCAAGACAGGGTCGCGGGCTACACCTTC. It encodes CASSQDRVAGYTF.